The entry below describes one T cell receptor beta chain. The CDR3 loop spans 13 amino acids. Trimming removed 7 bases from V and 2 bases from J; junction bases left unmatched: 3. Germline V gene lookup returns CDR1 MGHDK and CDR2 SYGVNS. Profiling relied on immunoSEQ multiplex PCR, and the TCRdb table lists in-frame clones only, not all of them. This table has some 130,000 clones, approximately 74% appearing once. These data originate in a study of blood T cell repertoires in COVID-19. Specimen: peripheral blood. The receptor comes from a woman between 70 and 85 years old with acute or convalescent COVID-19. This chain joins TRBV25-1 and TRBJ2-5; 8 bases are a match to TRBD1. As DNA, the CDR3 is TGTGCCAGCAATGGACAGGGACAAGAGACCCAGTACTTC. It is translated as CASNGQGQETQYF. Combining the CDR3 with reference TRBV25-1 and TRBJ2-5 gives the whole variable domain EADIYQTPRYLVIGTGKKITLECSQTMGHDKMYWYQQDPGMELHLIHYSYGVNSTEKGDLSSESTVSRIRTEHFPLTLESARPSHTSQYLCASNGQGQETQYFGPGTRLLVL.